These 29 T cell receptor beta chains were all obtained from the same sample, sequenced in a study of blood T cell repertoires in COVID-19. Sequenced by immunoSEQ multiplex PCR; TCRdb stores in-frame clones only, minus some. The sample includes about 140,000 clones, less than 85% of them seen just once. Sequencing was carried out using PBMCs or T cells enriched from blood (not recorded which). The receptor source for this set is a woman aged 18 to 35 who had been exposed to COVID-19.

The chain uses TRBV19 and TRBJ2-7; 8 bases are shared with TRBD1. The CDR3 covers 15 residues. V was pared by 4 bases and J by 3 bases, with 8 bases of the junction left unmatched. CDR1 is LNHDA, CDR2 SQIVND, per germline (reference sequence). The CDR3 region has the DNA TGTGCCAGTAGTAGTTCCGGGACAGGTCTCTACGAGCAGTACTTC. Protein sequence: CASSSSGTGLYEQYF.

This clone was seen more than once but under ten times. This chain joins TRBV4-1 and TRBJ2-7; D is perhaps TRBD2 (6 bases). The CDR3 consists of 15 residues. Germline V gives CDR1 MGHRA, CDR2 YSYEKL. The V end was cut by 8 bases, the J end by 6 bases, with 23 bases between. For the CDR3, the DNA is TGCGCCAGCTCCCATTCTATCGGGAGAATGCGCGAGCAGTACTTC. This sequence encodes CASSHSIGRMREQYF.

This chain connects TRBV11-2 to TRBJ2-5; TRBD2 might be the D (6 bases). Germline CDR1 reads SGHAT; CDR2 reads FQNNGV. V gave up 4 bases and J gave up 4 bases, with 13 bases separating them. The CDR3 has 14 residues. The CDR3: CASSSPGLLETQYF. In DNA, the CDR3 is TGTGCCAGCAGCTCCCCGGGACTTTTAGAGACCCAGTACTTC.

The chain carries TRBV2 and TRBJ2-1; D is unclear. The germline V and J ends were trimmed by 4 bases and 15 bases, with 19 bases remaining between them. The CDR3 extends over 13 amino acids. The germline V gene encodes CDR1 SNHLY and CDR2 FYNNEI. The chain's CDR3 is CASSVGYEESGFF. For the CDR3, the DNA is TGTGCCAGCAGTGTTGGGTACGAGGAGTCCGGGTTCTTC.

J is TRBJ1-2 and V is TRBV2, with D possibly matching TRBD1 (5 bases). The ends were cut back, 7 bases at V and 2 bases at J, with 17 bases in the middle. The germline V gene encodes CDR1 SNHLY and CDR2 FYNNEI. This CDR3 is built from 15 residues. For the CDR3, the DNA is TGTGCCAGCACCCCTGGGGGGAGGTTCAACTATGGCTACACCTTC. This codes for CASTPGGRFNYGYTF.

The chain carries TRBV4-3 and TRBJ1-1; D is undetermined. Trimming took off 3 bases at V and 1 base at J, with 9 bases between the two ends. Per germline, CDR1 LGHNA and CDR2 YSLEER. The CDR3 is 14 amino acids. CDR3 bases: TGCGCCAGCAGCCAGCGGAGTTCGAACACTGAAGCTTTCTTT. Amino acids: CASSQRSSNTEAFF.

The chain joins TRBV5-1 to TRBJ1-5, with TRBD1 as a possible D gene (5 bases). Germline CDR1 and CDR2: SGHRS and YFSETQ. The CDR3 has 16 amino acids. V was clipped by 0 bases and J by 5 bases, with 15 bases between them. In DNA form, the CDR3 reads TGCGCCAGCAGCTTGGAGGGCAGGGTGGCGGATCAGCCCCAGCATTTT. Amino acids: CASSLEGRVADQPQHF.

This sequence joins TRBV7-8 and TRBJ2-3; 9 bases line up with TRBD1. From germline, CDR1 is SGHVS and CDR2 FQNEAQ. J lost 1 base, V lost 5 bases, and 10 bases had no gene match. The CDR3 totals 17 residues. The CDR3 protein is CASSGPGRTGGTDTQYF. The CDR3 nucleotides read TGTGCCAGCAGCGGGCCGGGACGGACAGGGGGCACAGATACGCAGTATTTT. Full variable domain (rest looked up from reference TRBV7-8 and TRBJ2-3): GAGVSQSPRYKVAKRGQDVALRCDPISGHVSLFWYQQALGQGPEFLTYFQNEAQLDKSGLPSDRFFAERPEGSVSTLKIQRTQQEDSAVYLCASSGPGRTGGTDTQYFGPGTRLTVL.

The chain joins TRBV6-5 to TRBJ1-2; 9 bases agree with TRBD1. This CDR3 comprises 14 residues. Germline V gives CDR1 MNHEY, CDR2 SVGAGI. V lost 6 bases, J lost 9 bases, and 11 bases stayed unmatched. This CDR3 reads CASSTGTGPSSYTF. The CDR3 DNA reads TGTGCCAGCAGCACCGGGACAGGGCCCTCCAGCTACACCTTC.

The chain employs TRBV27 and TRBJ1-5; no clear D gene. The CDR3 sequence is 14 residues long. Germline lookup yields CDR1 MNHEY and CDR2 SMNVEV (reference sequence). V was cut by 0 bases and J by 9 bases, with 12 bases left in between. The CDR3 spells CASSLSRGTGPQHF. CDR3 nucleotides: TGTGCCAGCAGTTTATCGCGGGGTACTGGGCCCCAGCATTTT.

This clone was detected only a few times. This rearrangement joins TRBV9 to TRBJ1-2; 9 bases match TRBD1. The V segment lost 0 bases and the J segment 10 bases; nucleotides outside the gene matches: 7. Looked up from germline, CDR1 is SGDLS and CDR2 is YYNGEE. CDR3 size: 14 residues. The CDR3 region has the DNA TGTGCCAGCAGCGTAGGCGGGACAGGGAGATACTACACCTTC. Amino acids: CASSVGGTGRYYTF.

This chain joins TRBV15 and TRBJ1-1; 8 positions match TRBD1. Germline V CDR1 and CDR2: LNHNV, YYDKDF (reference sequence). The CDR3 totals 17 residues. The ends lost 6 bases at V and 5 bases at J; junction bases unmatched: 17. In DNA, the CDR3 is TGTGCCACCAGACCTTTCAGGGGGCGCTTTCGATGGACTGAAGCTTTCTTT. Translating it yields CATRPFRGRFRWTEAFF.

The CDR3 spells CASSPPPGRSTDTQYF. CDR3 nucleotides: TGTGCCAGCTCACCACCACCCGGGAGGAGTACAGATACGCAGTATTTT. The chain employs TRBV18 and TRBJ2-3; 7 nucleotides agree with TRBD2. CDR1 is KGHSH, CDR2 LQKENI, per germline. The CDR3 runs 16 residues. The trim removed 0 bases at V and 3 bases at J, leaving 6 bases unmatched.

Many counts were recorded for this clone. This chain connects TRBV18 to TRBJ2-2, with TRBD1 as a possible D gene (6 bases). Trimming shortened V by 5 bases and J by 7 bases, and 17 bases separated the two germline ends. The CDR3 has 15 amino acids. The germline CDR1 and CDR2 sequences are KGHSH and LQKENI. The CDR3 sequence: CASSTKGHRGGELFF. In nucleotides, the CDR3 is TGTGCCAGCTCAACAAAGGGACATCGGGGCGGGGAGCTGTTTTTT.

The chain has TRBV2 and TRBJ1-1, with D possibly TRBD1 on 6 matching bases. The CDR3 is 14 amino acids. The germline V gene encodes CDR1 SNHLY and CDR2 FYNNEI. Trimming pared 6 bases from V and 1 base from J, leaving 12 bases between. CDR3 bases: TGTGCCAGCAGGGACAGACAGCCGAACACTGAAGCTTTCTTT. Translated, it gives CASRDRQPNTEAFF.

V and J are TRBV4-1 and TRBJ2-6; TRBD2 might be the D (5 bases). This CDR3 comprises 16 residues. Germline-derived CDR1 and CDR2 are MGHRA and YSYEKL. Trimming took off 0 bases at V and 2 bases at J, with 8 bases between the two ends. In DNA, the CDR3 is TGCGCCAGCAGCCAAGATCGAGGGACTGGGGCCAACGTCCTGACTTTC. Amino acid sequence: CASSQDRGTGANVLTF.

The V gene is TRBV7-9, the J gene TRBJ2-2; D gene ambiguous. The CDR3 is 15 residues long. Germline assignment: CDR1 SEHNR and CDR2 FQNEAQ (reference sequence). Trimming cost V 5 bases and J 0 bases, with 10 bases left between them. CDR3 region: CASSLIATNTGELFF. CDR3 nucleotide sequence: TGTGCCAGCAGCCTTATAGCTACGAACACCGGGGAGCTGTTTTTT.

In the case of this clone: The same CDR3 is also encoded by other DNA sequences in this sample. J is TRBJ2-1 and V is TRBV6-5, with D perhaps TRBD1 (6 bases). Germline V gives CDR1 MNHEY, CDR2 SVGAGI. Trimming took 2 bases from V and 7 from J, leaving 9 bases between them. The CDR3 totals 13 residues. The CDR3 DNA follows: TGTGCCAGCAGTTACCCCAGGGGTAATGAGCAGTTCTTC. Translated, it gives CASSYPRGNEQFF.

This sequence joins TRBV6-5 and TRBJ1-2; tentatively, D is TRBD1 (6 bases). With 8 bases removed from V and 2 bases from J, the gap between germline ends came to 9 bases. Germline CDR1 reads MNHEY; CDR2 reads SVGAGI. The CDR3 runs to 12 residues. CDR3 bases: TGTGCCAGCGGACAGCGAAACTATGGCTACACCTTC. Residues: CASGQRNYGYTF.

This clone was detected a few times. The rearrangement joins TRBV2 to TRBJ1-5; 8 positions match TRBD1. Germline V gene sequence: CDR1 SNHLY, CDR2 FYNNEI. There are 15 residues in the CDR3. Trimming took 6 bases from V and 0 from J; bases not matched to a gene: 4. The CDR3 DNA is TGTGCCAGCAGCGGTGACAGGGGTAGCAATCAGCCCCAGCATTTT. Translation: CASSGDRGSNQPQHF.

This chain joins TRBV28 and TRBJ1-1; 9 bases are a match to TRBD1. This CDR3 contains 15 residues. The V gene's germline CDR1 is MDHEN and CDR2 SYDVKM. V lost 4 bases to trimming and J lost 0 bases; unmatched junction nucleotides: 3. CDR3 in DNA: TGTGCCAGCAGTTACGGGACAGGGTTGAACACTGAAGCTTTCTTT. It specifies CASSYGTGLNTEAFF.

V is TRBV7-6 and J is TRBJ2-1; 11 positions match TRBD2. V was pared by 8 bases and J by 8 bases, with 11 bases of the junction left unmatched. The CDR3 extends over 15 amino acids. The germline V gene encodes CDR1 SGHVS and CDR2 FNYEAQ. The CDR3 region is CASSELAGVVDEQFF. The CDR3 nucleotides read TGTGCCAGCTCGGAACTAGCGGGAGTGGTAGATGAGCAGTTCTTC.

The genes are TRBV14 and TRBJ2-7; TRBD2 agrees at 8 bases. CDR1 and CDR2 (germline): SGHDN, FVKESK. This CDR3 is built from 18 residues. Trimming took 3 bases from V and 6 from J; bases not matched to a gene: 19. CDR3 nucleotides: TGTGCCAGCAGCCAGGTAGGGTTTCGGGAGGGCAAAAAAGCCGAGCAGTACTTC. Amino acids: CASSQVGFREGKKAEQYF.

This clone showed up just once. V gene TRBV28 combines with J gene TRBJ1-6; D gene ambiguous. Germline loops: CDR1 MDHEN, CDR2 SYDVKM. Trimming removed 3 bases at V and 6 bases at J, with 3 bases between. CDR3 length: 12 amino acids. The CDR3 loop reads CASSFRNSPLHF. CDR3 DNA sequence: TGTGCCAGCAGTTTCCGTAATTCACCCCTCCACTTT.

The V call is TRBV24-1, the J call TRBJ2-7, with a tentative D call TRBD1 (6 bases). V was pared by 0 bases and J by 5 bases, with 13 bases between. The CDR3 has 15 amino acids. Looked up from germline, CDR1 is KGHDR and CDR2 is SFDVKD. The CDR3 loop reads CATSDLHRVFHEQYF. The CDR3 DNA reads TGTGCCACCAGTGATTTGCACAGGGTGTTCCACGAGCAGTACTTC.

This clone was observed once. The chain combines TRBV28 with TRBJ2-5; 11 bases map to TRBD2. The length of the CDR3 is 16 residues. CDR1 and CDR2 from the germline V gene are MDHEN and SYDVKM. Trimming cost V 4 bases and J 2 bases; bases outside gene matches: 6. The CDR3 DNA sequence: TGTGCCAGCAGTTCCCTGGGACTAGCGGTTCAAGAGACCCAGTACTTC. This translates into CASSSLGLAVQETQYF.

V gene TRBV4-1 combines with J gene TRBJ2-5; D may be TRBD1 (5 bases). CDR3 size: 15 residues. From germline, CDR1 is MGHRA and CDR2 YSYEKL. Trimming took off 0 bases at V and 2 bases at J, with 10 bases between the two ends. CDR3 protein: CASSQDPGRQETQYF. As DNA, the CDR3 is TGCGCCAGCAGCCAAGATCCAGGGCGGCAAGAGACCCAGTACTTC.

The chain uses TRBV28 and TRBJ1-6; 7 bases agree with TRBD1. The trim removed 1 base at V and 4 bases at J, leaving 4 bases unmatched. The CDR3 is made up of 16 amino acids. Germline V gives CDR1 MDHEN, CDR2 SYDVKM. The CDR3 DNA is TGTGCCAGCAGTTTATCGGCAGGGGGATATAATTCACCCCTCCACTTT. It translates to CASSLSAGGYNSPLHF.

The V and J genes are TRBV11-3 and TRBJ2-7, with TRBD1 identical over 9 bases. The CDR3 contains 12 residues. Germline lookup yields CDR1 SGHNT and CDR2 YENEEA. Trimming took 3 bases from V and 7 from J; bases not matched to a gene: 1. The CDR3 DNA is TGTGCCAGCAGCTTTGACAGGGGGGAGCAGTACTTC. This encodes CASSFDRGEQYF.